These 24 T cell receptor beta chains came from one sample sequenced in a study of blood T cell repertoires in COVID-19 (dated by TCRdb to the early 2020s). Libraries were prepared through the immunoSEQ multiplex PCR assay. TCRdb provides this immuneACCESS table in a form limited to in-frame rearrangements. Some clones are lacking; in checked studies, under half of them reflect an unresolved V gene, and why the rest are absent is not known. The sample table lists 200,000 to 300,000 clones, 88% of them with a count of one. The ten largest clonotypes hold more than 1% of the sample. The sequencing input was PBMCs or T cells enriched from blood (not recorded which). These receptors all stem from a woman in her thirties or forties with acute COVID-19.

The rearrangement links TRBV7-9 to TRBJ1-3, with 8 nucleotides matching TRBD1. The CDR3 is made up of 14 amino acids. The trim removed 4 bases at V and 8 bases at J, leaving 7 bases unmatched. The germline gives CDR1 SEHNR, CDR2 FQNEAQ (reference sequence). CDR3 in amino acids: CASSSGQAGDTIYF. The DNA for the CDR3 is TGTGCCAGCAGCTCGGGACAGGCAGGTGACACCATATATTTT. Together with reference TRBV7-9 and TRBJ1-3, the CDR3 gives the full variable domain: DTGVSQNPRHKITKRGQNVTFRCDPISEHNRLYWYRQTLGQGPEFLTYFQNEAQLEKSRLLSDRFSAERPKGSFSTLEIQRTEQGDSAMYLCASSSGQAGDTIYFGEGSWLTVV.

This chain joins TRBV11-3 and TRBJ2-7; 8 nucleotides line up with TRBD2. Per the germline V gene, CDR1 is SGHNT and CDR2 is YENEEA. This CDR3 contains 14 residues. V gave up 0 bases and J gave up 6 bases; unmatched junction bases: 4. The CDR3 DNA sequence: TGTGCCAGCAGCTTAGAGAGCGGGAGTACCGAGCAGTACGTC. Protein sequence: CASSLESGSTEQYV.

The table lists this clone with a few counts. The chain links TRBV3-1 (or the pseudogene TRBV3-2) to TRBJ1-2; possibly TRBD1 for D (5 bases). Trimming took 6 bases from V and 8 from J, leaving 19 bases between them. The CDR3 spans 14 residues. CDR1 and CDR2 from the germline V gene are LGHDT and YNNKEL (reference sequence). CDR3 sequence (DNA): TGTGCCAGCAGTCCTCAGGGATACATCTGGGGCTACACCTTC. Translating it yields CASSPQGYIWGYTF.

The V and J genes are TRBV21-1 and TRBJ1-3. TRBV21-1 is a documented pseudogene. The CDR3 covers 14 residues. The DNA of the CDR3 is TGTGCCAGCAGCAAGACCCTGGAAGCGAACACCATATATTTT. This encodes CASSKTLEANTIYF.

This chain connects TRBV6-5 to TRBJ2-5; D is possibly TRBD2 (6 bases). V was cut by 3 bases and J by 1 base, with 15 bases left in between. The CDR3 is made up of 16 amino acids. CDR1 and CDR2 from the germline V gene are MNHEY and SVGAGI. In nucleotides, the CDR3 is TGTGCCAGCAGTTATTGGGACTGGCGACTCCAAGAGACCCAGTACTTC. Translation: CASSYWDWRLQETQYF.

The gene calls are TRBV5-6 and TRBJ2-1; 11 positions match TRBD2. Germline assignment: CDR1 SGHDT and CDR2 YYEEEE. CDR3 size: 17 residues. The J segment lost 0 bases and the V segment lost 4 bases, leaving 6 bases of the junction unmatched. The CDR3 DNA sequence: TGTGCCAGCAGCCCGTTGACTAGCGGGAACTCCTACAATGAGCAGTTCTTC. The encoded protein is CASSPLTSGNSYNEQFF.

The J gene is TRBJ2-3, the V gene TRBV6-5; D is possibly TRBD2 (6 bases). V lost 6 bases and J lost 5, with 12 bases in between. CDR3 length equals 13 residues. CDR1 is MNHEY, CDR2 SVGAGI, per germline. The CDR3 nucleotides read TGTGCCAGCAGCCGGACTATACTAGATACGCAGTATTTT. Its protein product is CASSRTILDTQYF.

This clone was seen only once. The rearrangement uses TRBV28 and TRBJ1-1; perhaps TRBD1 as D (5 bases). Germline V gene sequence: CDR1 MDHEN, CDR2 SYDVKM. CDR3 length equals 14 residues. With 5 bases removed from V and 1 base from J, the gap between germline ends came to 11 bases. The CDR3 nucleotides are TGTGCCAGCAGTCAGTGGGGCCGGAACACTGAAGCTTTCTTT. It codes for CASSQWGRNTEAFF.

The genes are TRBV6-5 and TRBJ1-4, with D possibly TRBD1 on 5 matching bases. Between the trimmed V and J ends, which lost 10 bases and 1 base, there was a span of 10 bases. This CDR3 comprises 13 residues. CDR1 and CDR2 (germline): MNHEY, SVGAGI. The CDR3 nucleotides read TGTGCCACTGCGGGGCGAACTAATGAAAAACTGTTTTTT. This gives the protein CATAGRTNEKLFF.

The CDR3 reads CASSVRGDTEAFF. CDR3 bases: TGTGCCAGCAGCGTTCGTGGAGACACTGAAGCTTTCTTT. The rearrangement uses TRBV9 and TRBJ1-1; no reliable D call. V was trimmed by 2 bases and J by 3 bases, leaving 8 bases between them. The CDR3 is 13 amino acids. CDR1 is SGDLS, CDR2 YYNGEE, per germline. Drawing the rest from reference TRBV9 and TRBJ1-1, the complete variable domain is DSGVTQTPKHLITATGQRVTLRCSPRSGDLSVYWYQQSLDQGLQFLIQYYNGEERAKGNILERFSAQQFPDLHSELNLSSLELGDSALYFCASSVRGDTEAFFGQGTRLTVV.

The chain is built from TRBV27 and TRBJ1-6, with D possibly TRBD1 on 6 matching bases. The germline V gene encodes CDR1 MNHEY and CDR2 SMNVEV (reference sequence). Trimming took 1 base from V and 4 from J, leaving 8 bases between them. The CDR3 runs to 15 residues. The CDR3, as DNA: TGTGCCAGCAGTTTATTGGACAGTTATAATTCACCCCTCCACTTT. Translated, it gives CASSLLDSYNSPLHF.

This rearrangement joins TRBV24-1 to TRBJ2-2; 7 nucleotides agree with TRBD1. This CDR3 has 19 amino acids. Germline lookup yields CDR1 KGHDR and CDR2 SFDVKD. V gave up 2 bases and J gave up 6 bases; unmatched junction bases: 17. DNA of the CDR3: TGTGCCACCAGTGATTGGGGTTTACAAGGGGGCCCAACGCCCGGGGAGCTGTTTTTT. This encodes CATSDWGLQGGPTPGELFF.

This clone was recorded only once. The chain is built from TRBV7-9 and TRBJ2-5; D is unclear. Germline values: CDR1 SEHNR, CDR2 FQNEAQ (reference sequence). V dropped 1 base and J dropped 2 bases, with 14 bases sitting between them. The CDR3 contains 16 residues. The CDR3 spells CASSLDLGVRQETQYF. The DNA of the CDR3 is TGTGCCAGCAGCTTAGATCTGGGCGTCAGGCAAGAGACCCAGTACTTC.

The CDR3 sequence is CASSPRTGGRYGYTF. In nucleotides, the CDR3 is TGTGCCAGCAGCCCGCGGACAGGGGGCAGGTATGGCTACACCTTC. V usage is TRBV7-6 and J usage is TRBJ1-2, with 11 bases fitting TRBD1. Germline-derived CDR1 and CDR2 are SGHVS and FNYEAQ. This CDR3 has 15 amino acids. Trimming cost V 5 bases and J 5 bases; bases outside gene matches: 7.

J is TRBJ1-4 and V is TRBV6-5; the D gene is possibly TRBD1 (5 bases). Germline assignment: CDR1 MNHEY and CDR2 SVGAGI. The CDR3 loop spans 16 amino acids. V lost 4 bases, J lost 2 bases, and 14 bases lay in between. CDR3 residues: CASSSGLQRTNEKLFF. The CDR3 bases are TGTGCCAGCAGTTCGGGACTGCAGCGCACTAATGAAAAACTGTTTTTT.

V usage is TRBV18 and J usage is TRBJ1-2; a weak D match, TRBD1 (6 bases). CDR1 and CDR2 from the germline V gene are KGHSH and LQKENI. The germline V and J ends were trimmed by 4 bases and 4 bases, with 16 bases remaining between them. This CDR3 is built from 15 residues. The chain's CDR3 is CASSQNRATGYGYTF. As DNA, the CDR3 is TGTGCCAGCTCACAAAACAGGGCAACGGGCTATGGCTACACCTTC.

V and J are TRBV29-1 and TRBJ2-7; 12 positions agree with TRBD2. Germline values: CDR1 SQVTM, CDR2 ANQGSEA. The CDR3 has 15 amino acids. The junction had 7 bases not matched to a gene; V was cut back by 4 bases and J by 3 bases. As DNA, the CDR3 is TGCAGCGTTGTCGACGTGACTAGCGGGGGCTACGAGCAGTACTTC. Its translation: CSVVDVTSGGYEQYF.

The CDR3 loop reads CASSFQRQDTDTQYF. The DNA for the CDR3 is TGTGCCAGCAGTTTTCAGCGCCAAGATACAGATACGCAGTATTTT. This chain joins TRBV27 and TRBJ2-3; D not resolved. The CDR3 sequence is 15 residues long. CDR1 is MNHEY and CDR2 is SMNVEV in the germline V gene (reference sequence). V gave up 3 bases and J gave up 3 bases, with 13 bases separating them.

The chain uses TRBV13 and TRBJ1-1, with TRBD1 matching over 11 bases. Looked up from germline, CDR1 is PRHDT and CDR2 is FYEKMQ (reference sequence). The CDR3 length is 17 residues. J gave up 3 bases and V 0 bases, and 6 bases lay outside the gene matches. Here the CDR3 reads CASSLGGTGGAYTEAFF. CDR3 nucleotide sequence: TGTGCCAGCAGCTTAGGAGGGACAGGGGGTGCATACACTGAAGCTTTCTTT.

The rearrangement joins TRBV6-5 to TRBJ2-1; 7 bases align to TRBD1. The CDR3 totals 14 residues. The junction had 4 bases not matched to a gene; V was cut back by 2 bases and J by 6 bases. Germline values: CDR1 MNHEY, CDR2 SVGAGI. CDR3 bases: TGTGCCAGCAGTTACGTTGGACAGGTCAATGAGCAGTTCTTC. Translation gives CASSYVGQVNEQFF.

The chain carries TRBV5-4 and TRBJ1-4, with 11 bases lining up with TRBD1. Per germline, CDR1 SGHNT and CDR2 YYREEE (reference sequence). Germline trimming cut 4 bases from V and 6 bases from J; bases unmatched to any gene: 5. The CDR3 spans 15 residues. The CDR3 here is CASSPGQGADEKLFF. The CDR3 DNA is TGTGCCAGCAGCCCTGGACAGGGGGCGGATGAAAAACTGTTTTTT.

This clone was observed at least ten times. Here the CDR3 reads CASSESLANTGELFF. The DNA of the CDR3 is TGTGCCAGCAGTGAATCCTTGGCAAACACCGGGGAGCTGTTTTTT. The gene calls are TRBV25-1 and TRBJ2-2, with no clear D. This CDR3 has 15 residues. Germline values: CDR1 MGHDK, CDR2 SYGVNS. Deletions cut 1 base from V and 2 bases from J, with 8 bases between. The full variable domain, its missing parts supplied by reference TRBV25-1 and TRBJ2-2, is EADIYQTPRYLVIGTGKKITLECSQTMGHDKMYWYQQDPGMELHLIHYSYGVNSTEKGDLSSESTVSRIRTEHFPLTLESARPSHTSQYLCASSESLANTGELFFGEGSRLTVL.

This clone was seen once. The chain uses TRBV18 and TRBJ1-3, with 7 bases fitting TRBD1. CDR3 length: 16 residues. Germline trimming cut 3 bases from V and 1 base from J; bases unmatched to any gene: 6. Germline assignment: CDR1 KGHSH and CDR2 LQKENI. The CDR3 DNA sequence: TGTGCCAGCTCACCTTATACACAGGGGTCTGGAAACACCATATATTTT. It specifies CASSPYTQGSGNTIYF.

The chain links TRBV14 to TRBJ1-6; D not resolved. With 4 bases removed from V and 11 bases from J, the gap between germline ends came to 12 bases. The CDR3 has 13 residues. CDR1 is SGHDN and CDR2 is FVKESK in the germline V gene. CDR3 bases: TGTGCCAGCAGCCTCGACCCGAGGGCACCCCTCCACTTT. The encoded protein is CASSLDPRAPLHF.